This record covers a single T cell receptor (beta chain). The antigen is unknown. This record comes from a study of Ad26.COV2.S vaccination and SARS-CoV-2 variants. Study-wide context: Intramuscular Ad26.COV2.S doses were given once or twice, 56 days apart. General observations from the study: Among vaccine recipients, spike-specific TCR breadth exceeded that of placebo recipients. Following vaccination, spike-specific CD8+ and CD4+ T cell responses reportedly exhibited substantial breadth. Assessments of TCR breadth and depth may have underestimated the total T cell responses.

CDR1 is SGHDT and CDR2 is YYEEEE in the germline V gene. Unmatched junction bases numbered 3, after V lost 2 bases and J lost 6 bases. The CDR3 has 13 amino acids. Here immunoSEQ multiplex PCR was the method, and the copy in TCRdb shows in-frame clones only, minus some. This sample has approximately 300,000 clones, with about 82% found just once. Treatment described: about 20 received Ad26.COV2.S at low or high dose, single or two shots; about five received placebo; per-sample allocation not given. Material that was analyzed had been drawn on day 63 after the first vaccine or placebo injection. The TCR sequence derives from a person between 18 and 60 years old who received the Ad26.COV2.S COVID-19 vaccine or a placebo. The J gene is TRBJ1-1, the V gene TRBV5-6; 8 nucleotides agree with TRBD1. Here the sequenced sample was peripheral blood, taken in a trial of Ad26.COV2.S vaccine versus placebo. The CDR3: CASSLDRGAEAFF. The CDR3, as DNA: TGTGCCAGCAGCTTAGACAGGGGCGCTGAAGCTTTCTTT.